The rows below give T cell receptor beta chains drawn from one sample of a study of blood T cell repertoires in COVID-19. Assay: immunoSEQ multiplex PCR; the TCRdb copy retains only in-frame clones and omits some. The sample holds around 180,000 clones; approximately 80% are singletons and the top ten take approximately 12%. The specimen sequenced was PBMCs or T cells enriched from blood (not recorded which). The origin of the receptors is a man aged 45-65 years who had recovered from COVID-19. Each CDR3 is given with its conserved first and last residue. The D gene is left open where the match is weak. Clone size is shown for a subset of rows, as once, few, many or a class of expanded clone.

V	size	D	J	CDR3	DNA
TRBV2	-	TRBD2	TRBJ2-2	CASKETSGGPGELFF	TGTGCCAGCAAGGAGACTAGCGGGGGACCCGGGGAGCTGTTTTTT
TRBV10-1	few	TRBD1	TRBJ2-3	CASHPGTGVTDTQYF	TGCGCCAGCCATCCCGGGACAGGGGTCACAGATACGCAGTATTTT
TRBV5-1	-	-	TRBJ1-1	CASSSGNTEAFF	TGCGCCAGCAGCTCGGGGAACACTGAAGCTTTCTTT
TRBV19	-	-	TRBJ1-1	CASSWQNTEAFF	TGTGCCAGTAGTTGGCAGAACACTGAAGCTTTCTTT
TRBV2	-	-	TRBJ2-7	CASSAQVIAYEQYF	TGTGCCAGCAGTGCTCAGGTGATTGCCTACGAGCAGTACTTC
TRBV4-3	-	-	TRBJ1-2	CASTDSNYGYTF	TGCGCCAGCACCGACAGCAACTATGGCTACACCTTC
TRBV2	few	TRBD2	TRBJ2-3	CASKERGGSTDTQYF	TGTGCCAGCAAGGAGCGGGGGGGCAGCACAGATACGCAGTATTTT
TRBV7-8	once	-	TRBJ1-3	CASSRGFNSGNTIYF	TGTGCCAGCAGCCGTGGCTTCAACTCTGGAAACACCATATATTTT
TRBV3-1/TRBV3-2	-	TRBD1	TRBJ1-6	CASSPSGGYNSPLHF	TGTGCCAGCAGCCCATCAGGGGGCTATAATTCACCCCTCCACTTT
TRBV25-1	-	-	TRBJ2-6	CASSPSRAGANVLTF	TGTGCCAGCAGTCCCTCCAGGGCTGGGGCCAACGTCCTGACTTTC
TRBV5-1	-	-	TRBJ2-7	CASSLGASPSSEQYF	TGCGCCAGCAGCCTAGGGGCCAGCCCCTCTTCCGAGCAGTACTTC
TRBV10-3	-	TRBD1	TRBJ1-6	CAIGPEAGGNSPLHF	TGTGCCATCGGGCCAGAGGCAGGGGGCAATTCACCCCTCCACTTT
TRBV24-1	once	-	TRBJ1-2	CATSDQTGPGGRGYGYTF	TGTGCCACCAGTGATCAAACTGGCCCGGGAGGGCGCGGCTATGGCTACACCTTC
TRBV11-3	-	TRBD1	TRBJ1-1	CASSTGTGNTEAFF	TGTGCCAGCAGCACCGGGACAGGGAACACTGAAGCTTTCTTT
TRBV6-5	-	-	TRBJ1-6	CASLTVYSPLHF	TGTGCCAGCCTGACAGTCTATTCACCCCTCCACTTT
TRBV6-4	-	TRBD2	TRBJ2-3	CASSESGGFADTQYF	TGTGCCAGCAGTGAGAGCGGGGGTTTTGCAGATACGCAGTATTTT
TRBV25-1	-	-	TRBJ1-6	CASSVGGAGSPLHF	TGTGCCAGCAGTGTAGGAGGGGCGGGTTCACCCCTCCACTTT
TRBV7-2	-	TRBD2	TRBJ2-5	CASSLVGGVLSGETQYF	TGTGCCAGCAGCTTAGTGGGAGGGGTGTTAAGCGGGGAGACCCAGTACTTC
TRBV6-5	-	-	TRBJ2-5	CASSTLGGVQETQYF	TGTGCCAGCAGTACGTTAGGGGGTGTACAAGAGACCCAGTACTTC
TRBV4-1	-	TRBD1	TRBJ2-2	CASRLRDREVGELFF	TGCGCCAGCAGGCTCCGCGACAGGGAAGTCGGGGAGCTGTTTTTT
TRBV9	-	TRBD2	TRBJ2-3	CASSVGGEGRDTQYF	TGTGCCAGCAGCGTAGGAGGGGAGGGCCGGGACACGCAGTATTTT
TRBV3-1/TRBV3-2	few	-	TRBJ2-1	CASSLGGYNEQFF	TGTGCCAGCAGCCTCGGAGGCTACAATGAGCAGTTCTTC
TRBV5-1	few	TRBD2	TRBJ2-7	CASSLAGLAGYEQYF	TGCGCCAGCAGCTTGGCCGGACTAGCGGGATACGAGCAGTACTTC
TRBV4-3	-	-	TRBJ2-3	CASSPRQTDTQYF	TGCGCCAGCAGTCCCCGACAGACAGATACGCAGTATTTT
TRBV6-5	-	TRBD1	TRBJ1-1	CACSQGARTEAFF	TGTGCCTGTTCACAGGGGGCGCGCACTGAAGCTTTCTTT
TRBV18	-	TRBD2	TRBJ2-3	CASSPTRDPGGTQYF	TGTGCCAGCTCACCAACCCGGGACCCGGGGGGTACGCAGTATTTT
TRBV14	-	-	TRBJ1-4	CASSQVAGYEKLFF	TGTGCCAGCAGCCAAGTGGCAGGGTATGAAAAACTGTTTTTT
TRBV18	once	-	TRBJ1-2	CASSPLQSNYGYTF	TGTGCCAGCTCACCCCTACAGAGTAACTATGGCTACACCTTC
TRBV19	-	-	TRBJ1-2	CASSARGGHGYTF	TGTGCCAGTAGTGCCCGGGGGGGCCATGGCTACACCTTC
TRBV19	once	-	TRBJ2-1	CASSIYRNEQFF	TGTGCCAGTAGTATATATCGCAATGAGCAGTTCTTC
TRBV21-1	-	-	TRBJ1-2	CASGWRGRYGYTF	TGTGCCAGCGGCTGGCGGGGGCGCTATGGCTACACCTTC
TRBV5-1	-	TRBD1	TRBJ1-2	CASSLEGTGVGYGYTF	TGCGCCAGCAGCTTGGAAGGGACAGGGGTTGGCTATGGCTACACCTTC
TRBV4-1	-	TRBD1	TRBJ1-1	CASSHNDRDSTEAFF	TGCGCCAGCAGCCATAATGACAGGGACAGCACTGAAGCTTTCTTT
TRBV5-1	once	-	TRBJ2-2	CASSSGANTGELFF	TGCGCCAGCAGCTCGGGAGCGAACACCGGGGAGCTGTTTTTT
TRBV9	-	-	TRBJ2-3	CASSVGGSTDTQYF	TGTGCCAGCAGCGTAGGCGGGAGCACAGATACGCAGTATTTT